Following are 8 T cell receptor beta chains from one sample sequenced in a study of preoperative IRX-2 immunotherapy in early breast cancer. Clones were sequenced by immunoSEQ multiplex PCR, and TCRdb holds only the in-frame ones, with some missing. The data hold 25,000 to 30,000 clones, with 70% to 85% observed a single time. Sample treatment: preoperative locoregional IRX-2 cytokine immunotherapy. This sample was obtained from a patient treated with IRX-2 immunotherapy. These receptors all stem from a human donor with breast cancer.

DNA for the CDR3: TGTGCCAGCAGTCGCGGGGGACTTAACACCGGGGAGCTGTTTTTT. Translated: CASSRGGLNTGELFF. V is TRBV6-8 and J is TRBJ2-2, with 7 bases that match TRBD2. CDR3 length: 15 amino acids. The V and J ends lost 5 bases and 2 bases, in that order; junction bases with no gene match: 5. The V gene's germline CDR1 is MNHGY and CDR2 SAAAGT.

The chain carries TRBV9 and TRBJ2-1; a possible D gene is TRBD2 (6 bases). CDR3 length: 14 residues. Germline lookup yields CDR1 SGDLS and CDR2 YYNGEE. V lost 6 bases, J lost 8 bases, and 18 bases lay in between. The CDR3 bases are TGTGCCAGCACCCCTGGTGGCGGGGCCGATGAGCAGTTCTTC. As protein: CASTPGGGADEQFF.

The rearrangement uses TRBV5-1 and TRBJ2-5, with TRBD1 matching over 10 bases. CDR3 length: 15 amino acids. V lost 1 base and J lost 3; bases outside the gene matches: 3. The germline CDR1 and CDR2 sequences are SGHRS and YFSETQ. The CDR3 loop is CASSLLGTGEETQYF. The CDR3 DNA reads TGCGCCAGCAGCTTGCTCGGGACAGGGGAAGAGACCCAGTACTTC. Variable domain in full (rest from reference TRBV5-1 and TRBJ2-5): KAGVTQTPRYLIKTRGQQVTLSCSPISGHRSVSWYQQTPGQGLQFLFEYFSETQRNKGNFPGRFSGRQFSNSRSEMNVSTLELGDSALYLCASSLLGTGEETQYFGPGTRLLVL.

The rearrangement links TRBV6-7 to TRBJ2-1; D is unclear. TRBV6-7 is an open reading frame whose function is uncertain. Trimming took 5 bases from V and 0 from J, leaving 11 bases between them. This CDR3 is built from 15 residues. CDR3 in amino acids: CASSEGKGSYNEQFF. Written as DNA, the CDR3 is TGTGCCAGCAGTGAAGGAAAGGGCTCCTACAATGAGCAGTTCTTC.

The chain carries TRBV6-8 and TRBJ2-1, with a possible D match to TRBD1 (6 bases). The CDR3 is 14 amino acids. Per the germline V gene, CDR1 is MNHGY and CDR2 is SAAAGT. The V end was cut by 2 bases, the J end by 4 bases, with 9 bases between. The CDR3 reads CASSYQTGYNEQFF. The DNA of the CDR3 is TGTGCCAGCAGTTACCAAACAGGGTACAATGAGCAGTTCTTC.

The J gene is TRBJ2-1, the V gene TRBV28, with TRBD2 matching 11 bases. Germline loops: CDR1 MDHEN, CDR2 SYDVKM. This CDR3 region has 15 residues. V dropped 1 base and J dropped 6; count of bases not matched to a gene: 2. The CDR3 region is CASSLSLAGGNEQFF. CDR3 in DNA: TGTGCCAGCAGTTTATCCCTAGCGGGGGGCAATGAGCAGTTCTTC.

V is TRBV18 and J is TRBJ2-3; D uncertain. Germline V gives CDR1 KGHSH, CDR2 LQKENI. The CDR3 is 17 amino acids. Trimming took off 0 bases at V and 2 bases at J, with 15 bases between the two ends. This chain's CDR3 is CASSPPRPNAATDTQYF. Here the CDR3 DNA reads TGTGCCAGCTCACCACCGAGACCTAACGCTGCCACAGATACGCAGTATTTT. Complete variable domain (other parts from reference TRBV18 and TRBJ2-3): NAGVMQNPRHLVRRRGQEARLRCSPMKGHSHVYWYRQLPEEGLKFMVYLQKENIIDESGMPKERFSAEFPKEGPSILRIQQVVRGDSAAYFCASSPPRPNAATDTQYFGPGTRLTVL.

The sample holds a few counts of this clone. V is TRBV16 and J is TRBJ1-1; 7 positions agree with TRBD1. Germline CDR1 and CDR2: KGHSY and FQNENV. Germline trimming cut 0 bases from V and 4 bases from J; bases unmatched to any gene: 2. The CDR3 is 14 residues long. CDR3 in DNA: TGTGCCAGCAGCCAATCCCCAGGGGGCACTGAAGCTTTCTTT. Its translation: CASSQSPGGTEAFF.